The rows below give T cell receptor beta chains drawn from one sample of a study of T cell repertoires in cytomegalovirus infection. TCRdb fed the reads into MiXCR, producing one record per CDR3 protein. This sample has around 71,000 distinct CDR3 sequences, with 20% to 25% found just once. These receptors lack a known antigen. This sample comprised CD8+ T cells from cultured PBMCs, obtained from culture after CMV antigen stimulation. These receptors all come from a human donor in good health (CMV status not recorded). Some clones in this sample may be carry-over from other donors' samples. Each CDR3 is given with its conserved first and last residue. A D gene is named only where the DNA matches it firmly. Size is stated for part of the rows, as once, few or many counts, or as a class when the clone is expanded.

j_call d_call clone_size v_call cdr3_length cdr3_nt cdr3_aa
TRBJ1-4 TRBD1 NA TRBV29-1 14 TGCAGCGTTGAAGGTGACAGGGGAGGTGAAAAACTGTTTTTT CSVEGDRGGEKLFF
TRBJ2-6 TRBD1 NA TRBV7-8 18 TGTGCCAGCAGCTTAGCGAGGGGACAGCCCTCTGGGGCCAACGTCCTGACTTTC CASSLARGQPSGANVLTF
TRBJ2-1 NA NA TRBV7-3 14 TGTGCCAGCAGCTTAGCGGGGGCCCCGGGTGAGCAGTTCTTC CASSLAGAPGEQFF
TRBJ2-7 NA few TRBV5-5 15 TGTGCCAGCAGCCCGTTGGGTTGGGGGGACTACGAGCAGTACTTC CASSPLGWGDYEQYF
TRBJ1-2 NA few TRBV7-6 15 TGTGCCAGCAGCTTAGACGACACGGGACTAGTTGGCTACACCTTC CASSLDDTGLVGYTF
TRBJ2-1 NA few TRBV4-1 14 TGCGCCAGCAGCCAAGATCCGGGGGCGAATGAGCAGTTCTTC CASSQDPGANEQFF
TRBJ1-2 NA NA TRBV15 14 TGTGCCACCCGGTTTGGCGCGGACCCCTATGGCTACACCTTC CATRFGADPYGYTF
TRBJ1-1 NA NA TRBV11-2 14 TGTGCCAGCAGATCCCCGGGGTTCAACACTGAAGCTTTCTTT CASRSPGFNTEAFF
TRBJ2-7 NA NA TRBV7-8 13 TGTGCCAGCAGCTTTTCTGCAACCTACGAGCAGTACTTC CASSFSATYEQYF
TRBJ1-1 NA few TRBV7-2 15 TGTGCCAGCAGCTTAGGTCCGGGGAACCGGGACACGGCTTTCTTT CASSLGPGNRDTAFF
TRBJ2-7 NA NA TRBV7-9 15 TGTGCCAGCAGCTCCTCCGGGACATCCACCTACGAGCAGTACTTC CASSSSGTSTYEQYF
TRBJ2-1 NA NA TRBV7-2 15 TGTGCCAGCAGCTTCCGGGACACTCCCTACAATGAGCAGTTCTTC CASSFRDTPYNEQFF
TRBJ2-3 TRBD1 NA TRBV11-2 16 TGTGCCAGCAGCTTATTCCGGGACAGGGGGGCAGATACGCAGTATTTT CASSLFRDRGADTQYF
TRBJ2-7 NA few TRBV7-2 12 TGTGCCAGCAGCTTCGATCCCTACGAGCAGTACTTC CASSFDPYEQYF
TRBJ2-1 NA few TRBV4-3 15 TGCGCCAGCAGCCAAGATTGGGGGGGCTCTAATGAGCAGTTCTTC CASSQDWGGSNEQFF
TRBJ1-1 NA few TRBV7-9 12 TGTGCCGTGACAGGAATGAACACTGAAGCTTTCTTT CAVTGMNTEAFF
TRBJ1-6 NA few TRBV7-2 17 TGTGCCAGCAGCCCCCGGAGGGCCAGCTCCTATAATTCACCCCTCCACTTT CASSPRRASSYNSPLHF
TRBJ2-7 NA few TRBV14 15 TGTGCCAGCAGCCATGCGGCAGGGGGGGACTACGAGCAGTACTTC CASSHAAGGDYEQYF
TRBJ1-6 NA NA TRBV7-8 15 TGTGCCAGCAGCTTAAGCAGGGGTTATAATTCACCCCTCCACTTT CASSLSRGYNSPLHF
TRBJ1-2 NA NA TRBV30 13 TGTGCCTGGAGTACGGGACCTTTTTATGGCTACACCTTC CAWSTGPFYGYTF
TRBJ1-2 TRBD1 NA TRBV27 18 TGTGCCAGCAGTGCCCAATTCCCGGGACAGGGGGGAAGCTATGGCTACACCTTC CASSAQFPGQGGSYGYTF
TRBJ2-1 NA NA TRBV10-3 15 TGTGCCATCAGTGATTCCGGGGGCTCCTACAATGAGCAGTTCTTC CAISDSGGSYNEQFF
TRBJ2-2 NA NA TRBV24-1 18 TGTGCCACCAGTGATTTAGGGAGAGATCGCTCAAACACCGGGGAGCTGTTTTTT CATSDLGRDRSNTGELFF
TRBJ1-1 NA few TRBV11-2 12 TGTGCCAGCAGCGCCAGCAACACTGAAGCTTTCTTT CASSASNTEAFF
TRBJ2-4 TRBD2 few TRBV6-5 13 TGTGCCACCCGTGGGGGGGAAAAAAACATTCAGTACTTC CATRGGEKNIQYF
TRBJ2-1 TRBD1 NA TRBV23-1 16 TGCGCCAGCAGTCAATCGGACAGGGGGCTAGAGAATGAGCAGTTCTTC CASSQSDRGLENEQFF
TRBJ2-1 NA NA TRBV7-8 15 TGTGCCAGCAGCTTAGAAAGGAAGAGTTACAATGAGCAGTTCTTC CASSLERKSYNEQFF
TRBJ2-7 TRBD2 NA TRBV5-1 14 TGCGCCAGCAGCCCGAGGACTAGCGGGCACGAGCAGTACTTC CASSPRTSGHEQYF
TRBJ1-1 NA NA TRBV7-3 15 TGTGCCAGCAGCGGCGTGGGGCCACGGGGGACTGAAGCTTTCTTT CASSGVGPRGTEAFF
TRBJ2-7 NA NA TRBV5-1 14 TGCGCCAGCAGCTTGGCCCAGAACTCCTACGAGCAGTACTTC CASSLAQNSYEQYF
TRBJ1-1 NA few TRBV12-3/TRBV12-4 14 TGTGCCAGCAGTTTTGCAGTCCCGTGGGCTGAAGCTTTCTTT CASSFAVPWAEAFF
TRBJ2-3 TRBD2 few TRBV7-2 15 TGTGCCAGCAGTTTGCGGGGGGGCAGGGCAGATACGCAGTATTTT CASSLRGGRADTQYF
TRBJ1-6 NA few TRBV4-1 15 TGCGCCAGCCGGCCGGCCGTGAGGCATAATTCACCCCTCCACTTT CASRPAVRHNSPLHF
TRBJ2-1 NA NA TRBV11-2 19 TGTGCCAGCAGCCCGGGGGCCATTACGGTAGAAAGCTCCTACAATGAGCAGTTCTTC CASSPGAITVESSYNEQFF
TRBJ1-1 NA NA TRBV7-9 13 TGTGCCAGCAGCTTAGGGGGGGGCACTGAAGCTTTCTTT CASSLGGGTEAFF
TRBJ2-7 TRBD1 NA TRBV5-1 15 TGCGCCAGCAGCTTGGAGACAGGGGGTTTCTACGAGCAGTACTTC CASSLETGGFYEQYF
TRBJ2-7 NA few TRBV12-3/TRBV12-4 13 TGTGCCAGCAGTTCTAGGATGGCCTACGAGCAGTACTTC CASSSRMAYEQYF